This entry lists 28 T cell receptor beta chains sequenced from one sample in a study of blood T cells in healthy people across ages. Then a second PCR, running about 6 to 12 cycles, was carried out with a sample-barcoded 5' primer and a J-beta primer mix. TCRdb passed the 5' RACE reads through MiXCR, listing each CDR3 protein once. The sample includes 890,000 or so distinct CDR3 sequences, approximately 59% of them seen just once. The sample was blood. Source of these receptors: a man aged 25-45 years in good health.

This clonotype has only a few counts. The rearrangement links TRBV20-1 to TRBJ2-5; 9 bases match TRBD1. CDR3 length equals 13 residues. The junction had 5 bases not matched to a gene; V was cut back by 7 bases and J by 2 bases. CDR1 and CDR2 from the germline V gene are DFQATT and SNEGSKA (reference sequence). CDR3 DNA sequence: TGCAGTGGGGGACAGGGCTTTCAAGAGACCCAGTACTTC. It codes for CSGGQGFQETQYF.

This rearrangement joins TRBV7-2 to TRBJ2-3, with D unresolved. The CDR3 runs to 14 residues. In germline, CDR1 is SGHTA, CDR2 FQGNSA. Trimming left V 5 bases short and J 0 bases short, with 9 bases between. The DNA of the CDR3 is TGTGCCAGCAGCGTCAAAGCTAGCACAGATACGCAGTATTTT. Translation: CASSVKASTDTQYF.

This clonotype occurred a few times. The V and J genes are TRBV6-2 or TRBV6-3 and TRBJ2-4; D is perhaps TRBD1 (6 bases). V was trimmed by 6 bases and J by 3 bases, leaving 15 bases between them. CDR3 length: 15 residues. The germline CDR1 and CDR2 sequences are MNHEY and SVGEGT. The CDR3 DNA is TGTGCCAGCAGCCACTTGGACAGCTACAAAAACATTCAGTACTTC. This encodes CASSHLDSYKNIQYF.

This clonotype was seen a few times. The rearrangement links TRBV6-2 or TRBV6-3 to TRBJ2-4; tentatively, D is TRBD2 (5 bases). The better agreement between TRBJ2-7 and the DNA end casts doubt on the J call. CDR1 and CDR2 (germline): MNHEY, SVGEGT. The CDR3 contains 13 residues. The CDR3 coding sequence is TGTGCCAGCAGTTACTCGAGGGCAGGCGAGCAGTACTTC. Its protein is CASSYSRAGEQYF.

This sequence joins TRBV20-1 and TRBJ2-7; the D gene is possibly TRBD1 (5 bases). Germline V gene lookup returns CDR1 DFQATT and CDR2 SNEGSKA (reference sequence). Trimming removed 6 bases from V and 1 base from J, with 16 bases in between. This CDR3 is 14 amino acids long. The CDR3 nucleotides are TGCAGTGCACACGACAGATACCAATCCTACGAGCAGTACTTC. This sequence encodes CSAHDRYQSYEQYF.

The J gene is TRBJ1-5, the V gene TRBV5-1; no clear D gene. Trimming took 0 bases from V and 3 from J, leaving 10 bases between them. CDR1 is SGHRS and CDR2 is YFSETQ in the germline V gene. The CDR3 consists of 15 residues. The CDR3 region has the DNA TGCGCCAGCAGCTTGGGGGGAAGCAACAATCAGCCCCAGCATTTT. It encodes CASSLGGSNNQPQHF.

The V call is TRBV12-5, the J call TRBJ2-7, with TRBD1 as a possible D gene (6 bases). The CDR3 spans 12 residues. Germline CDR1 and CDR2: LGHNT and FRNRAP. V lost 5 bases and J 4 bases, leaving 9 bases between the germline ends. The CDR3 DNA follows: TGTGCTAGTGGTCCTCAGGGGTACGAGCAGTACTTC. It is translated as CASGPQGYEQYF.

The gene calls are TRBV5-1 and TRBJ2-7; 8 bases align to TRBD1. This CDR3 contains 16 residues. Germline V lookup: CDR1 SGHRS, CDR2 YFSETQ. The V and J ends lost 4 bases and 0 bases, in that order; junction bases with no gene match: 9. CDR3 DNA: TGCGCCAGCAGCCCCCCCGGGGACAGGAGCTCCTACGAGCAGTACTTC. It specifies CASSPPGDRSSYEQYF.

The V call is TRBV7-6, the J call TRBJ2-7, with D maybe TRBD2 (5 bases). The CDR3 sequence is 15 residues long. V gave up 2 bases and J gave up 2 bases, with 13 bases separating them. Germline V lookup: CDR1 SGHVS, CDR2 FNYEAQ. This CDR3 reads CASSLNPVGTYEQYF. DNA of the CDR3: TGTGCCAGCAGCTTAAATCCAGTCGGGACCTACGAGCAGTACTTC.

V and J are TRBV29-1 and TRBJ1-1, with TRBD1 matching over 7 bases. In germline, CDR1 is SQVTM, CDR2 ANQGSEA. The CDR3 covers 17 residues. After removal of 0 bases from V and 3 bases from J, the junction contained 13 bases not matched to a gene. The CDR3 region has the DNA TGCAGCGTTGAAGATCTCGGAACGCTCCAGGGGGACACTGAAGCTTTCTTT. As protein: CSVEDLGTLQGDTEAFF.

This sequence joins TRBV21-1 and TRBJ1-3; TRBD1, the table's D call, lacks a check against the DNA. TRBV21-1 is flagged as a pseudogene. The CDR3 is 14 residues long. CDR3 region: CASGKGTYGNTIYF. CDR3 in DNA: TGTGCCAGCGGCAAGGGGACCTACGGAAACACCATATATTTT.

The V gene is TRBV11-1, the J gene TRBJ2-3; TRBD2 is a possible D gene (6 bases). CDR3 length: 16 residues. Trimming cost V 2 bases and J 3 bases, with 15 bases left between them. Germline loops: CDR1 SGHAT, CDR2 FQDESV (reference sequence). CDR3 coding DNA: TGTGCCAGCAGCTTATTTGGCAGGGAGGTTACAGATACGCAGTATTTT. This encodes CASSLFGREVTDTQYF.

V usage is TRBV5-1 and J usage is TRBJ2-1; 7 nucleotides align to TRBD2. The CDR3 has 16 amino acids. Per the germline V gene, CDR1 is SGHRS and CDR2 is YFSETQ. V lost 1 base, J lost 3 bases, and 7 bases stayed unmatched. The CDR3 region is CASSLNWGGNYNEQFF. CDR3 nucleotides: TGCGCCAGCAGCTTGAATTGGGGGGGAAACTACAATGAGCAGTTCTTC.

This chain links TRBV6-2 or TRBV6-3 with TRBJ2-5; D gene uncertain. Trimming took off 6 bases at V and 0 bases at J, with 11 bases between the two ends. The CDR3 is 14 amino acids. Germline lookup yields CDR1 MNHEY and CDR2 SVGEGT. This CDR3 reads CASREHPYQETQYF. CDR3 nucleotide sequence: TGTGCCAGCAGGGAACACCCGTACCAAGAGACCCAGTACTTC.

The gene calls are TRBV28 and TRBJ1-2; 7 nucleotides align to TRBD1. V dropped 8 bases and J dropped 0; count of bases not matched to a gene: 6. The CDR3 extends over 14 amino acids. Per the germline V gene, CDR1 is MDHEN and CDR2 is SYDVKM. DNA for the CDR3: TGTGCCAGCGGCTGGGGACAGCCTAACTATGGCTACACCTTC. Translation: CASGWGQPNYGYTF.

The rearrangement joins TRBV29-1 to TRBJ1-1; D gene unclear. This CDR3 has 12 amino acids. Trimming took off 3 bases at V and 8 bases at J, with 13 bases between the two ends. Germline CDR1 reads SQVTM; CDR2 reads ANQGSEA. DNA for the CDR3: TGCAGCGTTGAGGGTCGGATTACGGAAGCTTTCTTT. It is translated as CSVEGRITEAFF.

The chain carries TRBV12-3 or TRBV12-4 and TRBJ2-3, with D perhaps TRBD1 (7 bases). Trimming took 6 bases from V and 4 from J, leaving 17 bases between them. The CDR3 length is 15 residues. The CDR3 region has the DNA TGTGCCAGCAGAGTTCAGGGGGGAGCGTCAGATACGCAGTATTTT. It codes for CASRVQGGASDTQYF.

By sample fraction, this clonotype is large. The chain carries TRBV5-1 and TRBJ2-3; 8 positions match TRBD1. CDR1 and CDR2 (germline): SGHRS, YFSETQ. This CDR3 spans 15 amino acids. V was clipped by 0 bases and J by 4 bases; unmatched bases: 4. This CDR3 reads CASSLEQGAADTQYF. Here the CDR3 DNA reads TGCGCCAGCAGCTTGGAGCAGGGGGCGGCAGATACGCAGTATTTT.

The V call is TRBV20-1, the J call TRBJ1-5; no reliable D call. The germline V gene encodes CDR1 DFQATT and CDR2 SNEGSKA (reference sequence). There are 14 residues in the CDR3. The V and J ends lost 6 bases and 0 bases respectively, with 12 bases between them. The DNA for the CDR3 is TGCAGTGCAAAGACACAGTATAGCAATCAGCCCCAGCATTTT. Protein product: CSAKTQYSNQPQHF.

The J gene is TRBJ2-3, the V gene TRBV7-2, with TRBD2 identical over 16 bases. The CDR3 is 18 residues long. V lost 0 bases and J lost 14; bases outside the gene matches: 14. Germline V CDR1 and CDR2: SGHTA, FQGNSA. The CDR3 region has the DNA TGTGCCAGCAGCTTAGCCTACCTGGGACTAGCGGGGGGGCCTCAGCTGTATTTT. Translation gives CASSLAYLGLAGGPQLYF.

The chain joins TRBV4-3 to TRBJ2-4; D is ambiguous. The V end lost 0 bases, the J end lost 0 bases, and 12 bases lay between the germline ends. The CDR3 is 17 amino acids. CDR1 LGHNA and CDR2 YSLEER come from the germline V gene. CDR3 bases: TGCGCCAGCAGCCAAGATCTGCGTACCCTAGCCAAAAACATTCAGTACTTC. This codes for CASSQDLRTLAKNIQYF.

The table lists this clonotype with a few counts. V gene TRBV25-1 combines with J gene TRBJ1-1; 8 positions match TRBD1. This CDR3 is 14 amino acids long. V lost 4 bases to trimming and J lost 5 bases; unmatched junction nucleotides: 6. Germline CDR1 MGHDK, CDR2 SYGVNS. The CDR3 nucleotides read TGTGCCAGCAGTGTCGACAGGGGAGGTACTGAAGCTTTCTTT. It translates to CASSVDRGGTEAFF.

The chain carries TRBV19 and TRBJ2-3, with D possibly being TRBD2 (5 bases). The V and J ends lost 8 bases and 2 bases respectively, with 11 bases between them. The length of the CDR3 is 13 residues. Germline values: CDR1 LNHDA, CDR2 SQIVND (reference sequence). The CDR3 region is CASAGRLTDTQYF. CDR3 sequence (DNA): TGTGCCAGTGCGGGTCGCCTCACAGATACGCAGTATTTT.

The J gene is TRBJ2-5, the V gene TRBV7-2, with a possible D match to TRBD2 (5 bases). The V gene's germline CDR1 is SGHTA and CDR2 FQGNSA. This CDR3 has 13 amino acids. The V and J ends lost 4 bases and 9 bases respectively, with 15 bases between them. For the CDR3, the DNA is TGTGCCAGCAGCTCGCCTTCCCCGGAGGCCCAGTACTTC. It yields the protein CASSSPSPEAQYF.

The chain combines TRBV9 with TRBJ2-1; TRBD2 aligns across 14 bases. The CDR3 covers 17 residues. Germline CDR1 reads SGDLS; CDR2 reads YYNGEE. V was pared by 0 bases and J by 4 bases, with 3 bases of the junction left unmatched. This chain's CDR3 is CASSVVGTSGGYNEQFF. The CDR3 DNA reads as TGTGCCAGCAGCGTAGTGGGGACTAGCGGGGGTTACAATGAGCAGTTCTTC.

The chain carries TRBV12-3 or TRBV12-4 and TRBJ1-3, with 7 bases identical to TRBD1. After removal of 5 bases from V and 2 bases from J, the junction contained 9 bases not matched to a gene. CDR3 size: 16 residues. CDR3 protein: CASSRRGHGPGNTIYF. The CDR3 DNA follows: TGTGCCAGCAGTCGTAGGGGGCACGGGCCTGGAAACACCATATATTTT.

This rearrangement joins TRBV5-5 to TRBJ2-7, with TRBD1 matching 11 bases. This CDR3 has 14 amino acids. Per the germline V gene, CDR1 is SGHKS and CDR2 is YYEKEE (reference sequence). Trimming removed 4 bases from V and 3 bases from J; junction bases left unmatched: 3. CDR3 region: CASSKGQGDYEQYF. In DNA, the CDR3 is TGTGCCAGCAGCAAGGGACAGGGGGACTACGAGCAGTACTTC. Full variable domain (outside the CDR3, taken from reference TRBV5-5 and TRBJ2-7): DAGVTQSPTHLIKTRGQQVTLRCSPISGHKSVSWYQQVLGQGPQFIFQYYEKEERGRGNFPDRFSARQFPNYSSELNVNALLLGDSALYLCASSKGQGDYEQYFGPGTRLTVT.

The chain combines TRBV6-6 with TRBJ2-3, with 9 bases that match TRBD2. The CDR3 is 16 amino acids. Per the germline V gene, CDR1 is MNHNY and CDR2 is SVGAGI (reference sequence). The V segment lost 2 bases and the J segment 1 base; nucleotides outside the gene matches: 4. Here the CDR3 reads CASSYTRLAGTDTQYF. The CDR3 coding sequence is TGTGCCAGCAGTTACACTAGACTAGCGGGCACAGATACGCAGTATTTT.